The 31 T cell receptor beta chains reported below all come from one sample, sequenced in a study of T cell changes during pregnancy in multiple sclerosis. Using immunoSEQ multiplex PCR, the repertoire was profiled, and TCRdb retains in-frame clones only, with some absent. The sample holds approximately 130,000 clones, approximately 96% seen once. Source: peripheral blood, taken after pregnancy. The receptors here all came from a female donor with multiple sclerosis, enrolled in a pregnancy study.

This clone came up once. CDR3 nucleotides: TGTGCCAGCAGTCCCCAGGGGGCGCCTACCTATGGCTACACCTTC. This gives the protein CASSPQGAPTYGYTF. The J gene is TRBJ1-2, the V gene TRBV27; TRBD1 agrees at 8 bases. CDR3 size: 15 residues. V lost 5 bases to trimming and J lost 4 bases; unmatched junction nucleotides: 9. Germline values: CDR1 MNHEY, CDR2 SMNVEV (reference sequence).

This chain joins TRBV9 and TRBJ2-2, with 10 nucleotides matching TRBD2. J was trimmed by 3 bases and V by 0 bases; bases with no gene match: 11. The CDR3 runs to 19 residues. Germline CDR1 reads SGDLS; CDR2 reads YYNGEE. CDR3 coding DNA: TGTGCCAGCAGCGTAGTGACTAGCGGGCCTTCAAGGGACACCGGGGAGCTGTTTTTT. It is translated as CASSVVTSGPSRDTGELFF. Variable domain in full (rest from reference TRBV9 and TRBJ2-2): DSGVTQTPKHLITATGQRVTLRCSPRSGDLSVYWYQQSLDQGLQFLIQYYNGEERAKGNILERFSAQQFPDLHSELNLSSLELGDSALYFCASSVVTSGPSRDTGELFFGEGSRLTVL.

This chain links TRBV30 with TRBJ1-2; 8 bases line up with TRBD1. CDR3 size: 14 residues. V dropped 0 bases and J dropped 7; count of bases not matched to a gene: 7. Germline CDR1 is GTSNPN and CDR2 is SVGIG (reference sequence). DNA of the CDR3: TGTGCCTGGAGTGTAACCCGGACAGGGTTTGGCTACACCTTC. Translating it yields CAWSVTRTGFGYTF.

The chain has TRBV28 and TRBJ2-1; TRBD2 might be the D (6 bases). The V end lost 2 bases, the J end lost 15 bases, and 26 bases lay between the germline ends. This CDR3 is 16 amino acids long. Germline CDR1 reads MDHEN; CDR2 reads SYDVKM. The CDR3, as DNA: TGTGCCAGCAGTTTAAGTGGGCCCGGGACTTCTAAATTAGGGTTCTTC. This sequence encodes CASSLSGPGTSKLGFF.

This chain joins TRBV5-1 and TRBJ2-2; 7 nucleotides align to TRBD2. This CDR3 spans 18 amino acids. Germline loops: CDR1 SGHRS, CDR2 YFSETQ. V was clipped by 4 bases and J by 4 bases; unmatched bases: 16. This CDR3 reads CASSPGIGGGARTGELFF. CDR3 sequence (DNA): TGCGCCAGCAGCCCCGGGATCGGCGGGGGAGCTCGCACCGGGGAGCTGTTTTTT.

J is TRBJ2-5 and V is TRBV2; 7 nucleotides agree with TRBD2. Germline V gene data show CDR1 as SNHLY and CDR2 as FYNNEI. The CDR3 has 13 residues. J gave up 5 bases and V 4 bases, and 4 bases lay outside the gene matches. The CDR3 DNA follows: TGTGCCAGCAGTGGGAGGGAGGGGGAGACCCAGTACTTC. Translating gives CASSGREGETQYF.

The rearrangement joins TRBV5-4 to TRBJ1-3; 8 positions agree with TRBD1. This CDR3 is built from 16 residues. The J segment lost 3 bases and the V segment lost 0 bases, leaving 5 bases of the junction unmatched. Germline CDR1 SGHNT, CDR2 YYREEE (reference sequence). The CDR3, as DNA: TGTGCCAGCAGCTTGGGGGACAGGTTAATTGGAAACACCATATATTTT. It is translated as CASSLGDRLIGNTIYF. The full variable domain, completed using reference TRBV5-4 and TRBJ1-3, is ETGVTQSPTHLIKTRGQQVTLRCSSQSGHNTVSWYQQALGQGPQFIFQYYREEENGRGNFPPRFSGLQFPNYSSELNVNALELDDSALYLCASSLGDRLIGNTIYFGEGSWLTVV.

The chain links TRBV29-1 to TRBJ1-4; D remains ambiguous. V was pared by 4 bases and J by 7 bases, with 13 bases between. The CDR3 length is 13 residues. CDR1 is SQVTM, CDR2 ANQGSEA, per germline. This CDR3 reads CSVATGGGEKLFF. DNA of the CDR3: TGCAGCGTTGCGACCGGAGGAGGTGAAAAACTGTTTTTT.

This rearrangement joins TRBV18 to TRBJ2-2; TRBD2 agrees at 9 bases. With 4 bases clipped from V and 2 bases from J, the junction kept 8 bases outside the gene matches. In germline, CDR1 is KGHSH, CDR2 LQKENI. The CDR3 contains 17 residues. The CDR3 coding sequence is TGTGCCAGCTCACTTTTCAAGACTAGCGGCAACACCGGGGAGCTGTTTTTT. Translating gives CASSLFKTSGNTGELFF.

The chain recombines TRBV18 with TRBJ2-5; 8 positions match TRBD2. J lost 4 bases, V lost 4 bases, and 5 bases had no gene match. The CDR3 has 14 residues. The germline gives CDR1 KGHSH, CDR2 LQKENI. As DNA, the CDR3 is TGTGCCAGCTCACTTAGCGGGATCGGAGAGACCCAGTACTTC. Protein product: CASSLSGIGETQYF. Looking up the rest from reference TRBV18 and TRBJ2-5 gives the full variable domain: NAGVMQNPRHLVRRRGQEARLRCSPMKGHSHVYWYRQLPEEGLKFMVYLQKENIIDESGMPKERFSAEFPKEGPSILRIQQVVRGDSAAYFCASSLSGIGETQYFGPGTRLLVL.

The gene calls are TRBV12-5 and TRBJ2-1, with a tentative D call TRBD2 (5 bases). This CDR3 is built from 15 residues. Trimming removed 4 bases from V and 0 bases from J, with 10 bases in between. CDR1 and CDR2 from the germline V gene are LGHNT and FRNRAP. The CDR3: CASGSSGSSYNEQFF. The DNA for the CDR3 is TGTGCTAGTGGTTCGAGCGGAAGCTCCTACAATGAGCAGTTCTTC.

This clone showed up just once. The V call is TRBV5-4, the J call TRBJ2-3; D is possibly TRBD2 (5 bases). CDR3 length equals 16 residues. Looked up from germline, CDR1 is SGHNT and CDR2 is YYREEE (reference sequence). Between the trimmed V and J ends, which lost 0 bases and 1 base, there was a span of 12 bases. CDR3 loop: CASSLGVGVGTDTQYF. The CDR3 bases are TGTGCCAGCAGCTTGGGGGTCGGGGTAGGCACAGATACGCAGTATTTT.

The gene calls are TRBV15 and TRBJ2-1; TRBD2 agrees at 7 bases. V lost 1 base to trimming and J lost 5 bases; unmatched junction nucleotides: 8. There are 16 residues in the CDR3. CDR1 is LNHNV and CDR2 is YYDKDF in the germline V gene (reference sequence). CDR3 DNA sequence: TGTGCCACCAGCAGAGGCCGGGACTATATGGACAATGAGCAGTTCTTC. Encoded protein: CATSRGRDYMDNEQFF.

The chain carries TRBV7-6 and TRBJ1-5; D possibly corresponds to TRBD1 (6 bases). This CDR3 is built from 14 residues. Trimming left V 1 base short and J 6 bases short, with 10 bases between. Germline CDR1 and CDR2: SGHVS and FNYEAQ. CDR3 in DNA: TGTGCCAGCAGCTTAGGTAGGGGGAGTCAGCCCCAGCATTTT. It specifies CASSLGRGSQPQHF.

The rearrangement joins TRBV6-5 to TRBJ2-1; the D gene is possibly TRBD2 (6 bases). This CDR3 region has 13 residues. Germline CDR1 reads MNHEY; CDR2 reads SVGAGI. V was pared by 2 bases and J by 7 bases, with 9 bases between. This CDR3 is CASSYGRGNEQFF. The CDR3 region has the DNA TGTGCCAGCAGTTACGGCCGGGGGAATGAGCAGTTCTTC.

The V gene is TRBV6-5, the J gene TRBJ1-2; tentatively, D is TRBD1 (5 bases). The germline V and J ends were trimmed by 0 bases and 2 bases, with 13 bases remaining between them. The germline V gene has CDR1 MNHEY and CDR2 SVGAGI. The CDR3 spans 16 residues. The CDR3 spells CASSYSTVIGNYGYTF. The CDR3 DNA reads TGTGCCAGCAGTTACTCGACAGTGATTGGGAACTATGGCTACACCTTC.

V and J are TRBV6-5 and TRBJ2-7; D gene uncertain. Trimming cost V 0 bases and J 2 bases, with 11 bases left between them. Germline V gene lookup returns CDR1 MNHEY and CDR2 SVGAGI. The CDR3 covers 15 residues. The CDR3 region has the DNA TGTGCCAGCAGTTACTCCAGCGACCCCACCTACGAGCAGTACTTC. Translation: CASSYSSDPTYEQYF.

V is TRBV5-1 and J is TRBJ2-1; TRBD2 is a possible D gene (5 bases). The V end lost 0 bases, the J end lost 0 bases, and 7 bases lay between the germline ends. Germline assignment: CDR1 SGHRS and CDR2 YFSETQ. The CDR3 has 15 amino acids. The CDR3 DNA reads TGCGCCAGCAGCTTGGGAGGGAGCTCCTACAATGAGCAGTTCTTC. Its protein product is CASSLGGSSYNEQFF.

CDR3 bases: TGCGCCAGCAGCCCGATGAGAGGCGGGAACACTGAAGCTTTCTTT. As protein: CASSPMRGGNTEAFF. The genes are TRBV5-1 and TRBJ1-1; D is unclear. The V end lost 4 bases, the J end lost 1 base, and 14 bases lay between the germline ends. This CDR3 is built from 15 residues. The germline CDR1 and CDR2 sequences are SGHRS and YFSETQ.

The V and J genes are TRBV5-1 and TRBJ2-2, with TRBD2 as a possible D gene (6 bases). Trimming stripped 1 base from V and 7 bases from J, with 17 bases between. CDR1 is SGHRS, CDR2 YFSETQ, per germline. The CDR3 covers 16 residues. The CDR3 bases are TGCGCCAGCAGCTTGTTGCAGGAGGTTAGCGGCGGGGAGCTGTTTTTT. Its translation: CASSLLQEVSGGELFF.

The gene calls are TRBV15 and TRBJ2-5; 10 bases are shared with TRBD2. Trimming cost V 6 bases and J 4 bases; bases outside gene matches: 11. CDR1 LNHNV and CDR2 YYDKDF come from the germline V gene (reference sequence). CDR3 length: 16 amino acids. The CDR3 nucleotides read TGTGCCACCAGTACGCCTCAAGCGGGAGGGCGAGAGACCCAGTACTTC. Amino acid sequence: CATSTPQAGGRETQYF.

This rearrangement joins TRBV19 to TRBJ2-3; TRBD1 is a possible D gene (7 bases). Germline CDR1 LNHDA, CDR2 SQIVND (reference sequence). Trimming took off 4 bases at V and 0 bases at J, with 14 bases between the two ends. The CDR3 sequence is 16 residues long. The CDR3 sequence: CASSKIRGASTDTQYF. CDR3 bases: TGTGCCAGTAGTAAAATCAGGGGGGCTAGCACAGATACGCAGTATTTT.

The gene calls are TRBV18 and TRBJ2-6; 7 nucleotides match TRBD1. J lost 0 bases, V lost 4 bases, and 3 bases had no gene match. This CDR3 spans 16 amino acids. Germline CDR1 and CDR2: KGHSH and LQKENI. DNA for the CDR3: TGTGCCAGCTCACATAGACAGGGCTCTGGGGCCAACGTCCTGACTTTC. Amino acid sequence: CASSHRQGSGANVLTF.

The V gene is TRBV29-1, the J gene TRBJ2-7; 11 positions agree with TRBD2. J lost 4 bases, V lost 6 bases, and 8 bases had no gene match. Germline loops: CDR1 SQVTM, CDR2 ANQGSEA. This CDR3 region has 14 residues. CDR3 loop: CSVLPTSGKYEQYF. CDR3 in DNA: TGCAGCGTCTTACCGACTAGCGGGAAGTACGAGCAGTACTTC.

This sequence joins TRBV28 and TRBJ2-7; 7 nucleotides match TRBD2. The length of the CDR3 is 11 residues. CDR1 is MDHEN and CDR2 is SYDVKM in the germline V gene. Trimming cost V 10 bases and J 6 bases; bases outside gene matches: 6. This chain's CDR3 is CATRGVPEQYF. CDR3 DNA sequence: TGTGCCACCCGGGGGGTCCCCGAGCAGTACTTC.

This clone has more than one count but fewer than ten. This rearrangement joins TRBV10-1 to TRBJ1-1; a possible D gene is TRBD1 (5 bases). The germline V gene has CDR1 WNHNN and CDR2 SYGVQD (reference sequence). The CDR3 sequence is 14 residues long. The V end was cut by 10 bases, the J end by 0 bases, with 15 bases between. The CDR3 protein is CATLDSTLNTEAFF. The CDR3 nucleotides read TGCGCCACGCTCGACAGTACCCTGAACACTGAAGCTTTCTTT.

J is TRBJ2-7 and V is TRBV14, with D maybe TRBD2 (5 bases). Germline V lookup: CDR1 SGHDN, CDR2 FVKESK. The CDR3 has 15 amino acids. V was shortened by 1 base and J by 2 bases, with 12 bases between the two germline ends. CDR3 nucleotides: TGTGCCAGCAGCCAAGGGCCGCGGGTAACCTACGAGCAGTACTTC. The encoded protein is CASSQGPRVTYEQYF. Using reference TRBV14 and TRBJ2-7 for the parts outside the CDR3, the full variable domain is EAGVTQFPSHSVIEKGQTVTLRCDPISGHDNLYWYRRVMGKEIKFLLHFVKESKQDESGMPNNRFLAERTGGTYSTLKVQPAELEDSGVYFCASSQGPRVTYEQYFGPGTRLTVT.

The rearrangement joins TRBV5-3 to TRBJ2-1; D uncertain. TRBV5-3 is marked as an open reading frame, function uncertain. The CDR3 loop spans 14 amino acids. Trimming cost V 3 bases and J 4 bases, with 11 bases left between them. CDR3 coding DNA: TGTGCCAGAAGCTCGACTCTAGTATACAATGAGCAGTTCTTC. As protein: CARSSTLVYNEQFF.

The chain uses TRBV10-3 and TRBJ2-7; 9 nucleotides agree with TRBD2. After removal of 7 bases from V and 5 bases from J, the junction contained 12 bases not matched to a gene. The CDR3 extends over 15 amino acids. CDR1 is ENHRY and CDR2 is SYGVKD in the germline V gene. DNA of the CDR3: TGTGCCATCACAGGCTCTAGCGGGAATTGGAACGAGCAGTACTTC. Protein sequence: CAITGSSGNWNEQYF.

In this sample, this clone turned up once. The chain joins TRBV5-6 to TRBJ2-5; the match to TRBD2 covers 7 bases. The junction had 2 bases not matched to a gene; V was cut back by 4 bases and J by 5 bases. The CDR3 runs to 12 residues. Germline V gene lookup returns CDR1 SGHDT and CDR2 YYEEEE. The chain's CDR3 is CASSLAVETQYF. The CDR3 DNA reads as TGTGCCAGCAGCCTAGCGGTGGAGACCCAGTACTTC.

This rearrangement joins TRBV5-1 to TRBJ2-1; 7 bases are shared with TRBD2. J lost 3 bases, V lost 1 base, and 4 bases had no gene match. The CDR3 is 15 residues long. Germline-derived CDR1 and CDR2 are SGHRS and YFSETQ. This CDR3 reads CASSLLAENYNEQFF. CDR3 coding DNA: TGCGCCAGCAGCTTGCTAGCGGAAAACTACAATGAGCAGTTCTTC.